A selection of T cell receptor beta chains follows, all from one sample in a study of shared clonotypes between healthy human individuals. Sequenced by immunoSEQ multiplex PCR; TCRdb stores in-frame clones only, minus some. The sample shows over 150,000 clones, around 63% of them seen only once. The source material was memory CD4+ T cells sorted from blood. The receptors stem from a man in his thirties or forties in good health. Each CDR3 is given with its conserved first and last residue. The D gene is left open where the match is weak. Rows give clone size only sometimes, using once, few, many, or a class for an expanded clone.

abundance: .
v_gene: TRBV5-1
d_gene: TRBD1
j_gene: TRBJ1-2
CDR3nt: TGCGCCAGCAGCTCCGGGACAGGGTTTGGGGACACCTTC
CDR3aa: CASSSGTGFGDTF

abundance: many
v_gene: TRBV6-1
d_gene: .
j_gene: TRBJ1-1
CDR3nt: TGTGCCAGGAGAAAGTTCGACGAAATGAACACTGAAGCTTTCTTT
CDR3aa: CARRKFDEMNTEAFF

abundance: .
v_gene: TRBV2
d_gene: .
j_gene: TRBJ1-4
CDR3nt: TGTGCCACCAACCGGCAGGGCTCTAATGAAAAACTGTTTTTT
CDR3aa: CATNRQGSNEKLFF

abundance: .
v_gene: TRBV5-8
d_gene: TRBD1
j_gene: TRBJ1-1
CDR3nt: TGTGCCAGCAGCTTGTCTGGGACAGTGAACACTGAAGCTTTCTTT
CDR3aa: CASSLSGTVNTEAFF

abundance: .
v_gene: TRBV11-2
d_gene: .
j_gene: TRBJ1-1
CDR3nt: TGTGCCAGCAGCCCCAAGAGGACAGTCGGGGTTTCGAACACTGAAGCTTTCTTT
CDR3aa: CASSPKRTVGVSNTEAFF

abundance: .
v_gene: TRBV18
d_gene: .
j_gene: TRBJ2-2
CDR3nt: TGTGCCAGCTCACCCGACAGAATGAACACCGGGGAGCTGTTTTTT
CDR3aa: CASSPDRMNTGELFF

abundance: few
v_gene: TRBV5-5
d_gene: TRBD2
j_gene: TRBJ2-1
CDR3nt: TGTGCCAGCAGCTTTGTAGCGGGAGGTGGCGAGCAGTTCTTC
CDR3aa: CASSFVAGGGEQFF

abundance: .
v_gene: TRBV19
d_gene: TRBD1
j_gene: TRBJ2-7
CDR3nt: TGTGCCAGTAGGCAACAGGGGCGCAGCCTTTCCACCTACGAGCAGTACTTC
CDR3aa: CASRQQGRSLSTYEQYF

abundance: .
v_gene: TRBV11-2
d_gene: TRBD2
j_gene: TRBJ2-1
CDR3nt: TGTGCCAGCAGCTTAGAGTTGGCTAGCGGGGGCAATGAGCAGTTCTTC
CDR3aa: CASSLELASGGNEQFF

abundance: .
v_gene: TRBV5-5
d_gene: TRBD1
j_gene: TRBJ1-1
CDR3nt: TGTGCCAGCAGCTTAGGGACAGGGAGGACTTTCTTT
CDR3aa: CASSLGTGRTFF

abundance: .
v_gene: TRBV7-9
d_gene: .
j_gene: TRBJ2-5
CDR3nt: TGTGCCAGCAGCTTATGGGGTTTAGGTACCCCCATTTCAGAGACCCAGTACTTC
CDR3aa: CASSLWGLGTPISETQYF

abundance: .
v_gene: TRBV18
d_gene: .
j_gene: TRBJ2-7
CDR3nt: TGTGCCAGCTCACCAATAAATCCATCCTACGAGCAGTACTTC
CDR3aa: CASSPINPSYEQYF

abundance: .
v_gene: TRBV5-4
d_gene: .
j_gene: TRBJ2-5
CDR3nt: TGTGCCAGCAGCTTTGTGTCAGGGCAAGAGACCCAGTACTTC
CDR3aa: CASSFVSGQETQYF

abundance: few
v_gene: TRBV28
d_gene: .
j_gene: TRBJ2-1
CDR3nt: TGTGCCAGCAGTTTCTGGGCTGCAGAGACCTACAATGAGCAGTTCTTC
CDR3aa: CASSFWAAETYNEQFF

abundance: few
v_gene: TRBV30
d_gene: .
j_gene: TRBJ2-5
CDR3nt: TGTGCCCGGTCCCGGGACCAAGAGACCCAGTACTTC
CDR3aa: CARSRDQETQYF

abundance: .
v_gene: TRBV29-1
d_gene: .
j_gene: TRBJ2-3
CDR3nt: TGCAGCGTTGTCCCCGCCGGAGATACGCAGTATTTT
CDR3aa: CSVVPAGDTQYF

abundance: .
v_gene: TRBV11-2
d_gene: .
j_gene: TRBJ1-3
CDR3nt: TGTGCCAGCAGCGGCGGGACTTACGGAAACACCATATATTTT
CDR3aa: CASSGGTYGNTIYF

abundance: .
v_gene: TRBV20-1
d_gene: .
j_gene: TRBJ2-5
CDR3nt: TGCAGTGCTAATTTGGCGCAGACCCAGTACTTC
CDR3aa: CSANLAQTQYF

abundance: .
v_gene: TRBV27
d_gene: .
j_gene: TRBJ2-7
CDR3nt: TGTGCCAGCAGTTTACGGGACGGACCCTACGAGCAGTACTTC
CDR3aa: CASSLRDGPYEQYF

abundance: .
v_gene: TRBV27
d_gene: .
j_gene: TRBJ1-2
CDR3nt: TGTGCCAGCAGTTCTTGGGGCTATGGCTACACCTTC
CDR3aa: CASSSWGYGYTF

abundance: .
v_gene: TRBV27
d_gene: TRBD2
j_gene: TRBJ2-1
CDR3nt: TGTGCCAGCAAAGGACTAGCGGGGGGCAATGAGCAGTTCTTC
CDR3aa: CASKGLAGGNEQFF

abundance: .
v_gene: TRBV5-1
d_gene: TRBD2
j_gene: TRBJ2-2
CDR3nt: TGCGCCAGCAGCTTGGATAGCGGGCTGGCCACCGGGGAGCTGTTTTTT
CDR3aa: CASSLDSGLATGELFF

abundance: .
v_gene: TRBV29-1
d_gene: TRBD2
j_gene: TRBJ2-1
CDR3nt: TGCAGCGCCTACTCGGGAGGGAACAATGAGCAGTTCTTC
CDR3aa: CSAYSGGNNEQFF

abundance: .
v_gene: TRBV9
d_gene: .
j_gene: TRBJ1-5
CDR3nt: TGTGCCAGCAGCGTAGGGTTCAATCAGCCCCAGCATTTT
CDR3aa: CASSVGFNQPQHF

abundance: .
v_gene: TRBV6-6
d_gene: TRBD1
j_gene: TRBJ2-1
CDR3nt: TGTGCCAGCAGTCCCAGGGGGTGGGCAGGGGGCAGTGAGCAGTTCTTC
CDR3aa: CASSPRGWAGGSEQFF

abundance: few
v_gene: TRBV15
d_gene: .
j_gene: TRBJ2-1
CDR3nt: TGTGCCACCAGCAGCGAAAATCGCAATGAGCAGTTCTTC
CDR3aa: CATSSENRNEQFF

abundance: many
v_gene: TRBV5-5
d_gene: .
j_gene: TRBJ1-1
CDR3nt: TGTGCCAGCCTTCAGGGGATGAACACTGAAGCTTTCTTT
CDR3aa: CASLQGMNTEAFF

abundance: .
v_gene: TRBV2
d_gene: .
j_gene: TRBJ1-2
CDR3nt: TGTGCCAGCAGGGTTGGGGGGGATGGCTACACCTTC
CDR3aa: CASRVGGDGYTF